Listed below are T cell receptor beta chains from one sample, sequenced in a study of control samples from healthy donors and cancer patients. Clones were read by immunoSEQ multiplex PCR, and TCRdb kept only the in-frame ones, dropping some. The sample contains under 65,000 clones, less than 95% of which appear only once. The sample comprised PBMCs. These TCRs come from a young man with colorectal cancer. CDR3s include the opening cysteine and the closing phenylalanine or tryptophan. Each record gives: CDR3 DNA, CDR3 protein, D gene, J gene, V gene, clone size. The D gene is left open where the match is weak. Not all rows give a size; the values are once, few, many and, for expanded clones, a class.

CDR3nt: TGTGCCAGCAAGGGGGCTGGTTTTGAAAAACTGTTTTTT; CDR3aa: CASKGAGFEKLFF; d_gene: TRBD1; j_gene: TRBJ1-4; v_gene: TRBV11-2; abundance: -
CDR3nt: TGTGCCAGTAACAGGGTTTCAACAGATACGCAGTATTTT; CDR3aa: CASNRVSTDTQYF; d_gene: -; j_gene: TRBJ2-3; v_gene: TRBV12-3/TRBV12-4; abundance: -
CDR3nt: TGTGCCAGCAGCTTAGAAGCCGGCAGGGTGAACACTGAAGCTTTCTTT; CDR3aa: CASSLEAGRVNTEAFF; d_gene: -; j_gene: TRBJ1-1; v_gene: TRBV7-9; abundance: -
CDR3nt: TGCAGCGTTGAAGGGAAGGGTTCAACGAACACTGAAGCTTTCTTT; CDR3aa: CSVEGKGSTNTEAFF; d_gene: -; j_gene: TRBJ1-1; v_gene: TRBV29-1; abundance: -
CDR3nt: TGTGCCAGCAGCTTGGGCCGAGTAGAAGCTTTCTTT; CDR3aa: CASSLGRVEAFF; d_gene: -; j_gene: TRBJ1-1; v_gene: TRBV5-5; abundance: few
CDR3nt: TGCGCCAGCAGCCAGACAGGGGATGGCACTGAAGCTTTCTTT; CDR3aa: CASSQTGDGTEAFF; d_gene: TRBD1; j_gene: TRBJ1-1; v_gene: TRBV5-1; abundance: -
CDR3nt: TGCGCCAGCAGCCAAGGCCGTCTCGCCCACAATGAGCAGTTCTTC; CDR3aa: CASSQGRLAHNEQFF; d_gene: -; j_gene: TRBJ2-1; v_gene: TRBV4-3; abundance: -
CDR3nt: TGTGCCAGCAGTTACGAATATAACACTGAAGCTTTCTTT; CDR3aa: CASSYEYNTEAFF; d_gene: -; j_gene: TRBJ1-1; v_gene: TRBV6-5; abundance: once
CDR3nt: TGTGCCAGTAGTATATATTCCGGCTTTGGCAATCAGCCCCAGCATTTT; CDR3aa: CASSIYSGFGNQPQHF; d_gene: -; j_gene: TRBJ1-5; v_gene: TRBV19; abundance: -
CDR3nt: TGTGCCAGTAGTTTGCAGGGACCCAACACTGAAGCTTTCTTT; CDR3aa: CASSLQGPNTEAFF; d_gene: -; j_gene: TRBJ1-1; v_gene: TRBV19; abundance: -
CDR3nt: TGTGCCAGCAGTCCCGGGACCACCTATAATTCACCCCTCCACTTT; CDR3aa: CASSPGTTYNSPLHF; d_gene: -; j_gene: TRBJ1-6; v_gene: TRBV6-5; abundance: -
CDR3nt: TGTGCCTGGAGTAAGACTAGCGGGGGTAGAACTGAGCAGTTCTTC; CDR3aa: CAWSKTSGGRTEQFF; d_gene: TRBD2; j_gene: TRBJ2-1; v_gene: TRBV30; abundance: -
CDR3nt: TGTGCCAGCAGTGTAGTAAGCCAGTCGGATACGCAGTATTTT; CDR3aa: CASSVVSQSDTQYF; d_gene: -; j_gene: TRBJ2-3; v_gene: TRBV2; abundance: -
CDR3nt: TGTGCCAGCAGCCAGACAGTGGAAGCTTTCTTT; CDR3aa: CASSQTVEAFF; d_gene: -; j_gene: TRBJ1-1; v_gene: TRBV6-2/TRBV6-3; abundance: -
CDR3nt: TGTGCCAGCAGCTACCAGGGGCCCCGCTACTCCTACGAGCAGTACTTC; CDR3aa: CASSYQGPRYSYEQYF; d_gene: -; j_gene: TRBJ2-7; v_gene: TRBV7-2; abundance: -
CDR3nt: TGTGCCAGTGAAACCAACAATGAGCAGTTCTTC; CDR3aa: CASETNNEQFF; d_gene: -; j_gene: TRBJ2-1; v_gene: TRBV19; abundance: -
CDR3nt: TGTGCCAGCAGCTACGCTTTAGCGGGGCCGGGAAGGGCTAGCACAGATACGCAGTATTTT; CDR3aa: CASSYALAGPGRASTDTQYF; d_gene: TRBD2; j_gene: TRBJ2-3; v_gene: TRBV7-8; abundance: -
CDR3nt: TGTGCCAGTAGTCTTCGAAGACAGGGAGCCCTTTATAGCAATCAGCCCCAGCATTTT; CDR3aa: CASSLRRQGALYSNQPQHF; d_gene: TRBD1; j_gene: TRBJ1-5; v_gene: TRBV19; abundance: once
CDR3nt: TGTGCCAGCAGCCGAGGAGTAGACGTCGAGCAGTTCTTC; CDR3aa: CASSRGVDVEQFF; d_gene: -; j_gene: TRBJ2-1; v_gene: TRBV5-4; abundance: -
CDR3nt: TGCGCCAGTGGTATCTATAATTCACCCCTCCACTTT; CDR3aa: CASGIYNSPLHF; d_gene: -; j_gene: TRBJ1-6; v_gene: TRBV10-2; abundance: once
CDR3nt: TGCAGCGTTGGCCCTGGACAGTCAGGCCTCAATGAAAAACTGTTTTTT; CDR3aa: CSVGPGQSGLNEKLFF; d_gene: -; j_gene: TRBJ1-4; v_gene: TRBV29-1; abundance: few
CDR3nt: TGTGCCAGCAGCCAGGTTCTCTCTGGAAACACCATATATTTT; CDR3aa: CASSQVLSGNTIYF; d_gene: -; j_gene: TRBJ1-3; v_gene: TRBV4-2; abundance: -